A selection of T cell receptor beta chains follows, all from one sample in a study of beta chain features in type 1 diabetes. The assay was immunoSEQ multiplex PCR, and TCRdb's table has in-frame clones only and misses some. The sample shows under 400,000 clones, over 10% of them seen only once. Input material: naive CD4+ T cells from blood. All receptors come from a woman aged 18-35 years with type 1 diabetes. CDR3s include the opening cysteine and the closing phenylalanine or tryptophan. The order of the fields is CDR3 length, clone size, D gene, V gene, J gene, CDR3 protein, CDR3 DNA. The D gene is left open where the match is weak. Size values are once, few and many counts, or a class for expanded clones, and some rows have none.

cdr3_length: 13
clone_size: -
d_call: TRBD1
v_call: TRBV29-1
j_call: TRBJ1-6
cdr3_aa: CSVAQGNNSPLHF
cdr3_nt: TGCAGCGTTGCACAGGGGAATAATTCACCCCTCCACTTT

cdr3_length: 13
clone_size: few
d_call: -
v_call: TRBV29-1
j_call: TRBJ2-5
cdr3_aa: CSVESRDSRLGYF
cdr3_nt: TGCAGCGTTGAATCCCGGGACTCCCGGCTCGGGTACTTC

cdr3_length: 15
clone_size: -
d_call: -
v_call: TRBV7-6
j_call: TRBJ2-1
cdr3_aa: CASSLAPGTYNEQFF
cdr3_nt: TGTGCCAGCAGCTTAGCCCCGGGAACCTACAATGAGCAGTTCTTC

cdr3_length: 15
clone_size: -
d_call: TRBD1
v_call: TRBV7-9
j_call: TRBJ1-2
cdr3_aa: CASRPTGGNNYGYTF
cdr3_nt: TGTGCCAGCAGACCGACAGGGGGCAACAACTATGGCTACACCTTC

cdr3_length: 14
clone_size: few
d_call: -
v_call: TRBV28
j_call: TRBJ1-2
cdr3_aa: CASIFRGGWGGYTF
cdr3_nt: TGTGCCAGCATCTTTAGGGGGGGCTGGGGTGGCTACACCTTC

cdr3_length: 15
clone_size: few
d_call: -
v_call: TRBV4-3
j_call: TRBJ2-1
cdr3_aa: CASSQELSSYNEQFF
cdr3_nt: TGCGCCAGCAGCCAAGAGCTGAGCTCCTACAATGAGCAGTTCTTC

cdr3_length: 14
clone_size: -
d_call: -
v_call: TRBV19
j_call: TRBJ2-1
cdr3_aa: CASRRDPYYNEQFF
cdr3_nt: TGTGCCAGTAGGCGGGACCCTTACTACAATGAGCAGTTCTTC

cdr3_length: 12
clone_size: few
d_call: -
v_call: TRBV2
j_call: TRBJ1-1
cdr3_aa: CASSPMTGEAFF
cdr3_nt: TGTGCCAGCAGCCCAATGACAGGTGAAGCTTTCTTT

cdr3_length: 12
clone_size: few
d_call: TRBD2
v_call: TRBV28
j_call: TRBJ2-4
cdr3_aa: CASSLAGDIQYF
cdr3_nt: TGTGCCAGCAGTTTAGCGGGGGACATTCAGTACTTC

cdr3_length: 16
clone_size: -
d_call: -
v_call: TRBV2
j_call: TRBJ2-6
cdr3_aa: CASRINWASGANVLTF
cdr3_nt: TGTGCCAGCAGGATAAACTGGGCCTCTGGGGCCAACGTCCTGACTTTC

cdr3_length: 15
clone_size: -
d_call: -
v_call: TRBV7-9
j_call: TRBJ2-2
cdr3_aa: CASSPRGLKTGELFF
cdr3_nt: TGTGCCAGCAGCCCCAGAGGGTTGAAGACCGGGGAGCTGTTTTTT

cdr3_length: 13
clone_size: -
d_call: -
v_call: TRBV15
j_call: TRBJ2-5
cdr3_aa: CATSRDPEETQYF
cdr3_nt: TGTGCCACCAGCAGAGACCCGGAAGAGACCCAGTACTTC

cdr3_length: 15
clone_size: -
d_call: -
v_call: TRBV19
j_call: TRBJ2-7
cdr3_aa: CASSPMTGLSYEQYF
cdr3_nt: TGTGCCAGTAGCCCCATGACAGGCCTGTCCTACGAGCAGTACTTC

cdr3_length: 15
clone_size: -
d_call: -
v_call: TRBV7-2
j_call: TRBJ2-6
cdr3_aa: CASSSGSSGANVLTF
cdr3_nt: TGTGCCAGCAGCTCTGGGAGCTCTGGGGCCAACGTCCTGACTTTC

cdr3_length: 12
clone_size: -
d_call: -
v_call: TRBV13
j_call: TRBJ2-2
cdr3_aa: CASSLLPGELFF
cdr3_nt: TGTGCCAGCAGCTTACTCCCCGGGGAGCTGTTTTTT

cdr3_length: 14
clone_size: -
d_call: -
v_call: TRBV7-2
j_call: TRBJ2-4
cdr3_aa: CASSVRPAKNIQYF
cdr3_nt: TGTGCCAGCAGCGTGCGCCCAGCCAAAAACATTCAGTACTTC

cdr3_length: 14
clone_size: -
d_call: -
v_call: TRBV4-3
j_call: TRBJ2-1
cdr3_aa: CASSLFSGDDEQFF
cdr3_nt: TGCGCCAGCAGCCTTTTCAGTGGAGACGATGAGCAGTTCTTC

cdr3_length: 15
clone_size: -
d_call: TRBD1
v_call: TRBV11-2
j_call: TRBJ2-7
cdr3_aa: CASSSILQGVYEQYF
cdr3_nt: TGTGCCAGCAGCTCAATACTACAGGGGGTATACGAGCAGTACTTC

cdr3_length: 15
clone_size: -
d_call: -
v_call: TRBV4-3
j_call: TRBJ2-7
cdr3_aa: CASSQEAVRTSEQYF
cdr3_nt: TGCGCCAGCAGCCAAGAGGCGGTTCGCACCTCAGAGCAGTACTTC

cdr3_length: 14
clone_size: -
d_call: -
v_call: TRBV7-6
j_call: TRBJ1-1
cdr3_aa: CASSLEVGGTEAFF
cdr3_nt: TGTGCCAGCAGCTTAGAAGTAGGGGGCACTGAAGCTTTCTTT

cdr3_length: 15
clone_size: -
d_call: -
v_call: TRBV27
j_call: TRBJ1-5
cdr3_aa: CASGKKGGANQPQHF
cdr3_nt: TGTGCCAGCGGCAAAAAGGGCGGGGCCAATCAGCCCCAGCATTTT

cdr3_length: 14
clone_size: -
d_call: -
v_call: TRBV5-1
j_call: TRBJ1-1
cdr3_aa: CASTEFRGNTEAFF
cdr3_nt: TGCGCCAGCACCGAATTCAGGGGGAACACTGAAGCTTTCTTT

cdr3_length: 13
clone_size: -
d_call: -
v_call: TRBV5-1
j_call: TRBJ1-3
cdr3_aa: CASSRQSGNTIYF
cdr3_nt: TGCGCCAGCAGCCGACAGTCTGGAAACACCATATATTTT

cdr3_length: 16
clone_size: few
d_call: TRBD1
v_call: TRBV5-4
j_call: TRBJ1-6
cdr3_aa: CAWNSRTGGSNSPLHF
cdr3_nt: TGTGCCTGGAACTCAAGGACAGGGGGCTCTAATTCACCCCTCCACTTT

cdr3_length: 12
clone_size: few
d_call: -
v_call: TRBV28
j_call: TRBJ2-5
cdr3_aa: CASSTPGETQYF
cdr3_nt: TGTGCCAGCAGTACCCCAGGGGAGACCCAGTACTTC

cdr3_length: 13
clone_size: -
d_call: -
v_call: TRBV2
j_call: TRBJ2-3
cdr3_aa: CASARQAEDTQYF
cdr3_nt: TGTGCCAGCGCCCGACAGGCTGAAGATACGCAGTATTTT

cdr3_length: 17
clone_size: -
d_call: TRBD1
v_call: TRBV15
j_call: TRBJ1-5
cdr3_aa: CATSPARAGGHNQPQHF
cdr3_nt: TGTGCCACCAGCCCCGCCCGGGCAGGGGGCCACAATCAGCCCCAGCATTTT

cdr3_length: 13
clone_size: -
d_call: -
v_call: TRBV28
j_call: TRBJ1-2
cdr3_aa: CASSSGVTYGYTF
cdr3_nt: TGTGCCAGCAGCTCAGGGGTGACTTATGGCTACACCTTC

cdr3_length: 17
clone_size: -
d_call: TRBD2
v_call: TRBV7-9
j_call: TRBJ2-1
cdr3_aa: CASSPSSGSGSYNEQFF
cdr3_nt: TGTGCCAGCAGCCCGAGTAGCGGGAGTGGTTCCTACAATGAGCAGTTCTTC

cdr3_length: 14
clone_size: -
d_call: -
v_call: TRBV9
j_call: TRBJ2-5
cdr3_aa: CASSVDMRKETQYF
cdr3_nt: TGTGCCAGCAGCGTAGATATGAGAAAAGAGACCCAGTACTTC

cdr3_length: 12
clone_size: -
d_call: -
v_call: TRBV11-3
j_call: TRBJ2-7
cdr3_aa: CASSFDRYEQYF
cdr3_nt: TGTGCCAGCAGCTTCGACAGGTACGAGCAGTACTTC

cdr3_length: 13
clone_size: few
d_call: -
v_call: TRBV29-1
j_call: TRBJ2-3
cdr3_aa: CSVEVGGTDTQYF
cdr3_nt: TGCAGCGTTGAGGTCGGGGGCACAGATACGCAGTATTTT

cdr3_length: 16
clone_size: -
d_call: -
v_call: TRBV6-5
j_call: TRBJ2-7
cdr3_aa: CASSYSTSDSSYEQYF
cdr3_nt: TGTGCCAGCAGTTACTCGACTTCTGACAGCTCCTACGAGCAGTACTTC

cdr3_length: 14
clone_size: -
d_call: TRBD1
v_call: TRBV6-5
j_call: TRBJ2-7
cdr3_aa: CASSARQGPYEQYF
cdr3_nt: TGTGCCAGCAGTGCCCGACAGGGACCCTACGAGCAGTACTTC

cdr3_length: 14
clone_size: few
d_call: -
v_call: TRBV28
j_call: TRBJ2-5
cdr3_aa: CASSFAGTQETQYF
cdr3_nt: TGTGCCAGCAGTTTTGCGGGAACCCAAGAGACCCAGTACTTC

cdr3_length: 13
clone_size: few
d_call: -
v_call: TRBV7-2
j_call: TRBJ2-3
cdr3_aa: CASSPVQVDTQYF
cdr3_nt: TGTGCCAGCAGCCCCGTGCAGGTAGATACGCAGTATTTT

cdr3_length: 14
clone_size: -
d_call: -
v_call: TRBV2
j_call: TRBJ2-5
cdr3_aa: CASRTRTTQETQYF
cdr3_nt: TGTGCCAGCAGGACCAGGACTACTCAAGAGACCCAGTACTTC

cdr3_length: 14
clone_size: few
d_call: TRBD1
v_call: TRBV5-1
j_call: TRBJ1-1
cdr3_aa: CASRPEAGGTEAFF
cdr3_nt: TGCGCCAGCAGACCCGAGGCAGGGGGCACTGAAGCTTTCTTT

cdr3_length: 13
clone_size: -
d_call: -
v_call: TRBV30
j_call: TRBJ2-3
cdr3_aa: CAWSYRELDTQYF
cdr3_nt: TGTGCCTGGAGTTACCGGGAGCTAGATACGCAGTATTTT

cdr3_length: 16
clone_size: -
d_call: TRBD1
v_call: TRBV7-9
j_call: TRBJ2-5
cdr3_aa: CASSPGDRGIRETQYF
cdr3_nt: TGTGCCAGCAGCCCCGGAGACAGGGGAATCAGGGAGACCCAGTACTTC

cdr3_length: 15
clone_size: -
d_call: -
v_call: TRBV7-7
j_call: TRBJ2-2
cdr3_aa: CASSLGPSRSGELFF
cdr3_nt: TGTGCTAGCAGCTTAGGCCCTAGTCGATCCGGGGAGCTGTTTTTT

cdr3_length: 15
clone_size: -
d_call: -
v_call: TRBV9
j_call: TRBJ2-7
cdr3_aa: CASSVAGVAVHEQYF
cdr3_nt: TGTGCCAGCAGCGTAGCCGGGGTGGCCGTCCACGAGCAGTACTTC

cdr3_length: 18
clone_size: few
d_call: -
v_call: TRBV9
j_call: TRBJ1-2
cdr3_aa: CASSVGNAGSSSNYGYTF
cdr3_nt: TGTGCCAGCAGCGTAGGGAATGCAGGTTCTTCCTCTAACTATGGCTACACCTTC

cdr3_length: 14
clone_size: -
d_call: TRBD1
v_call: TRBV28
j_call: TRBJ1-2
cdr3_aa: CASSTRQGAYGYTF
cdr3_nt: TGTGCCAGCAGTACACGACAGGGGGCTTATGGCTACACCTTC

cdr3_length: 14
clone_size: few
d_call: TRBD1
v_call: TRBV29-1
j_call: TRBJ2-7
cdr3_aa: CSVEVPLGQDEQYF
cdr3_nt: TGCAGCGTTGAAGTCCCCTTAGGACAGGACGAGCAGTACTTC

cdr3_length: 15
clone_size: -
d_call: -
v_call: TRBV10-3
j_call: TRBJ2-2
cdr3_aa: CAISESLANTGELFF
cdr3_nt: TGTGCCATCAGTGAGTCGTTGGCTAACACCGGGGAGCTGTTTTTT

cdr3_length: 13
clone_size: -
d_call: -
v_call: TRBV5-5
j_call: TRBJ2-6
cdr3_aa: CASRAPGANVLTF
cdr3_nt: TGTGCCAGCAGGGCCCCTGGGGCCAACGTCCTGACTTTC

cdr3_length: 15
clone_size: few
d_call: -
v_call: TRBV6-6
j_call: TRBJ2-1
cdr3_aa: CASSPGASSYNEQFF
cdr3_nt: TGTGCCAGCAGTCCCGGTGCTAGCTCCTACAATGAGCAGTTCTTC

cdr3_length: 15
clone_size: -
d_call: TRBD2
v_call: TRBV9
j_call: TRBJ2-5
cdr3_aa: CASSPGLAGQETQYF
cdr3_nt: TGTGCCAGCAGCCCGGGACTAGCGGGGCAAGAGACCCAGTACTTC

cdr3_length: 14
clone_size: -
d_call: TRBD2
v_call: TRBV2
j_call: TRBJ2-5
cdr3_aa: CASTLTSVQETQYF
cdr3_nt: TGTGCCAGCACTCTGACTAGCGTCCAAGAGACCCAGTACTTC

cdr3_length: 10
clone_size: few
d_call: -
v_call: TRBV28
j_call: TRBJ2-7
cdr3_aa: CASSDRREYF
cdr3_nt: TGTGCCAGCAGCGACAGACGCGAGTACTTC

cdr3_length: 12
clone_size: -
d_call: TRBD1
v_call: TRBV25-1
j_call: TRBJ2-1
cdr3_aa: CASSAQGNEQFF
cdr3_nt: TGTGCCAGCAGTGCACAGGGGAACGAGCAGTTCTTC

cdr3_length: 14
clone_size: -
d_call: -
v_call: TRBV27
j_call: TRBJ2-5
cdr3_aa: CASSLGSGQETQYF
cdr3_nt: TGTGCCAGCAGTTTAGGTAGCGGCCAAGAGACCCAGTACTTC

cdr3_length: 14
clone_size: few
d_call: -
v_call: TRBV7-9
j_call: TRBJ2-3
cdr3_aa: CASSTQMREDTQYF
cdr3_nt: TGTGCCAGCAGCACCCAAATGCGGGAAGATACGCAGTATTTT

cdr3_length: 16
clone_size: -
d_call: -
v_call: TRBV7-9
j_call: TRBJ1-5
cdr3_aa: CASSLGQGYRNQPQHF
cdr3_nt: TGTGCCAGCAGCTTAGGGCAGGGGTATCGCAATCAGCCCCAGCATTTT

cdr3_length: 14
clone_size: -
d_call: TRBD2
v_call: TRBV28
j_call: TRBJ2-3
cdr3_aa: CASSSGGSTDTQYF
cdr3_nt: TGTGCCAGCAGTTCGGGAGGGAGCACAGATACGCAGTATTTT

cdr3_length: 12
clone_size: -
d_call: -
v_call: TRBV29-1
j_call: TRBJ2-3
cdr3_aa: CNVRSRVDTQYF
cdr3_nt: TGCAACGTCCGGTCCAGGGTCGATACGCAGTATTTT

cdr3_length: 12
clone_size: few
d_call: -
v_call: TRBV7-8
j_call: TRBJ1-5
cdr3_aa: CASTGESQPQHF
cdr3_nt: TGTGCCAGCACAGGTGAAAGCCAGCCCCAGCATTTT

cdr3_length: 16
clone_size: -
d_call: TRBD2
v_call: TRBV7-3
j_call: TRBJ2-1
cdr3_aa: CASSSSRTSGNNEQFF
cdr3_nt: TGTGCCAGCAGCTCCTCGAGAACTAGCGGGAATAATGAGCAGTTCTTC